One sample yielded the 7 T cell receptor beta chains listed below, sequenced in a study of T cells of healthy individuals. TCRdb recomputed calls from the 5' RACE reads with MiXCR, one row per CDR3 protein. The sample lists about 100,000 distinct CDR3 sequences, 17% occurring once. The receptors here all came from a human donor in good health.

The chain joins TRBV28 to TRBJ2-7; 7 bases agree with TRBD1. Germline-derived CDR1 and CDR2 are MDHEN and SYDVKM. This CDR3 is built from 13 residues. The V gene end was trimmed by 6 bases and the J gene end by 7 bases; junction bases not matched to a gene: 9. The CDR3 loop is CASSPPGGLEQYF. The DNA for the CDR3 is TGTGCCAGCAGCCCCCCAGGGGGTTTGGAGCAGTACTTC.

V is TRBV25-1 and J is TRBJ1-2; TRBD1 might be the D (5 bases). This CDR3 comprises 12 residues. Trimming stripped 2 bases from V and 8 bases from J, with 9 bases between. The germline V gene encodes CDR1 MGHDK and CDR2 SYGVNS. In nucleotides, the CDR3 is TGTGCCAGCAGTGAAGGGGGTCGCGGCTACACCTTC. This encodes CASSEGGRGYTF.

The rearrangement links TRBV4-2 to TRBJ2-3; D uncertain. Trimming took off 4 bases at V and 4 bases at J, with 18 bases between the two ends. The germline CDR1 and CDR2 sequences are LGHNA and YNFKEQ. CDR3 length equals 16 residues. The CDR3 coding sequence is TGTGCCAGCAGCCCCCGCTTTCCCGTTGTTGCAGATACGCAGTATTTT. Translating it yields CASSPRFPVVADTQYF.

This clonotype was observed a few times. The chain couples TRBV5-4 to TRBJ2-5; D unclear. V lost 4 bases, J lost 4 bases, and 11 bases lay in between. The length of the CDR3 is 13 residues. Germline V gene sequence: CDR1 SGHNT, CDR2 YYREEE (reference sequence). CDR3 sequence reads: CASSGPLPETQYF. The CDR3 nucleotides read TGTGCCAGCAGCGGACCCCTCCCAGAGACCCAGTACTTC.

The chain joins TRBV7-9 to TRBJ2-2; D remains ambiguous. CDR3 size: 15 residues. Germline loops: CDR1 SEHNR, CDR2 FQNEAQ (reference sequence). Trimming removed 7 bases from V and 2 bases from J, with 14 bases in between. In DNA, the CDR3 is TGTGCCAGCACCGTAGGGTTGGTCAACACCGGGGAGCTGTTTTTT. It translates to CASTVGLVNTGELFF.

The chain's CDR3 is CASSQDLPGDYEQYF. In nucleotides, the CDR3 is TGCGCCAGCAGCCAAGATCTGCCAGGGGACTACGAGCAGTACTTC. The chain uses TRBV4-1 and TRBJ2-7; D perhaps matches TRBD1 (6 bases). V was trimmed by 0 bases and J by 3 bases, leaving 12 bases between them. Germline CDR1 reads MGHRA; CDR2 reads YSYEKL. CDR3 size: 15 residues.

This clonotype was recorded a few times. The V gene is TRBV4-1, the J gene TRBJ2-3, with D perhaps matching TRBD1 or TRBD2 (6 bases each). Trimming cost V 11 bases and J 1 base, with 16 bases left between them. CDR3 length: 14 amino acids. Germline loops: CDR1 MGHRA, CDR2 YSYEKL. CDR3 nucleotides: TGCGCCGCAGGAAGGGGGGCGGGCACAGATACGCAGTATTTT. Amino acids: CAAGRGAGTDTQYF.